This TCR beta chain was profiled in a study of OX40 agonist ivuxolimab in advanced cancers. Broader study findings: At doses 0.1 to 3.0 mg/kg, CD4+ and CD8+ clones expanded.

Sequenced by immunoSEQ multiplex PCR; TCRdb stores in-frame clones only, minus some. The sample carries more than 65,000 clones, about four fifths recorded once. The CDR3 length is 15 residues. Germline V gives CDR1 SGHDT, CDR2 YYEEEE. Deletions cut 1 base from V and 0 bases from J, with 11 bases between. This clone was recorded only once. The antigen remains undetermined. This specimen was CD4+ or CD8+ T cells sorted from blood, taken in a trial of the OX40 agonist ivuxolimab. The receptor was derived from an adult with an advanced solid tumor such as melanoma, head and neck, liver or kidney cancer. The genes are TRBV5-6 and TRBJ2-7; D ambiguous. CDR3 in DNA: TGTGCCAGCAGCTTGCTACAGTATTCCTCCTACGAGCAGTACTTC. Translating it yields CASSLLQYSSYEQYF.